Included here is one T cell receptor beta chain sequence, with context. This sample was taken from a study of blood T cell repertoires in COVID-19. The CDR3 has 12 residues. V gave up 2 bases and J gave up 4 bases, with 8 bases separating them. CDR1 GTSNPN and CDR2 SVGIG come from the germline V gene (reference sequence). Assay used: immunoSEQ multiplex PCR; TCRdb lists only in-frame clones, some missing. The profile covers just over 250,000 clones, with approximately 89% appearing a single time and 10% taken by the ten largest. The TCR comes from a woman aged 65 to 85 with COVID-19, enrolled during active disease. Input material: peripheral blood. The rearrangement links TRBV30 to TRBJ1-1; D not resolved. The CDR3 loop reads CAWSSGSTEAFF. The CDR3 coding sequence is TGTGCCTGGAGTTCGGGGAGCACTGAAGCTTTCTTT. Drawing the rest from reference TRBV30 and TRBJ1-1, the complete variable domain is SQTIHQWPATLVQPVGSPLSLECTVEGTSNPNLYWYRQAAGRGLQLLFYSVGIGQISSEVPQNLSASRPQDRQFILSSKKLLLSDSGFYLCAWSSGSTEAFFGQGTRLTVV.